A selection of T cell receptor beta chains follows, all from one sample in a study of identical twins. Via MiXCR, TCRdb re-called the 5' RACE reads, giving one row per CDR3 protein. Among fewer than 900,000 distinct CDR3 sequences listed, about 20% were seen once. This sample also belongs to another study, concerning T cells expressing NK-cell markers.

The specimen was PBMCs. All receptors derive from a young woman in good health. CDR3s include the opening cysteine and the closing phenylalanine or tryptophan. The D gene is left open where the match is weak. Size tells how often a clone was seen (once, few, many) or the class of an expanded clone, and some rows leave it out.

CDR3 protein	CDR3 DNA	D gene	clone size	V gene	J gene
CASSQMASSSGNTIYF	TGTGCCAGCAGCCAAATGGCATCCAGCTCTGGAAACACCATATATTTT	-	many	TRBV7-9	TRBJ1-3
CAIRPGLAGGYSSYNEQFF	TGTGCCATCAGGCCGGGACTAGCGGGGGGCTACAGCTCCTACAATGAGCAGTTCTTC	TRBD2	-	TRBV10-3	TRBJ2-1
CASSFGTGSYTQYF	TGTGCCAGCAGTTTCGGGACAGGGTCTTATACGCAGTATTTT	TRBD1	many	TRBV12-3/TRBV12-4	TRBJ2-3
CSVVRTNEQFF	TGCAGCGTTGTCCGAACCAATGAGCAGTTCTTC	-	few	TRBV29-1	TRBJ2-1
CASSPWGAGTAYDVELFF	TGCGCCAGCAGCCCGTGGGGGGCGGGGACTGCCTACGACGTTGAGCTGTTTTTT	-	-	TRBV4-3	TRBJ2-2
CASSEATGPMNTEAFF	TGTGCCAGCAGTGAAGCAACGGGGCCCATGAACACTGAAGCTTTCTTT	-	-	TRBV2	TRBJ1-1
CASSYSETHEQFF	TGTGCCAGCAGTTACTCGGAGACTCACGAGCAGTTCTTC	-	-	TRBV6-6	TRBJ2-1
CASSPGGVAGFYEQYF	TGTGCCAGCAGTCCCGGGGGGGTAGCGGGGTTCTACGAGCAGTACTTC	TRBD2	few	TRBV12-3/TRBV12-4	TRBJ2-7
CASSFSQGGTEAFF	TGTGCCAGCAGTTTTTCCCAAGGGGGCACTGAAGCTTTCTTT	-	-	TRBV12-3/TRBV12-4	TRBJ1-1
CSASSTGTRVNEQFF	TGCAGTGCTAGCAGCACCGGGACTAGGGTAAATGAGCAGTTCTTC	TRBD2	-	TRBV20-1	TRBJ2-1
CASSSEGLAHNEQFF	TGTGCCAGCAGTTCCGAGGGACTAGCGCACAATGAGCAGTTCTTC	TRBD2	once	TRBV6-2/TRBV6-3	TRBJ2-1
CASRRTGTGAPYEQYF	TGTGCCAGCAGGCGAACCGGGACAGGGGCACCCTACGAGCAGTACTTC	TRBD1	once	TRBV7-9	TRBJ2-7
CASSLRLAGGSEQFF	TGTGCCAGCAGCTTGAGGCTAGCGGGAGGGAGTGAGCAGTTCTTC	TRBD2	few	TRBV7-2	TRBJ2-1
CASSSRTVGWYDEQFF	TGTGCCAGCAGTTCCCGGACCGTGGGTTGGTACGATGAGCAGTTCTTC	-	few	TRBV12-3/TRBV12-4	TRBJ2-1
CSARDGRGADEQYF	TGCAGTGCTAGAGATGGCAGGGGGGCTGACGAGCAGTACTTC	-	few	TRBV20-1	TRBJ2-7
CASSYARRDTQYF	TGTGCCAGCAGTTATGCCAGGAGAGATACGCAGTATTTT	-	few	TRBV12-3/TRBV12-4	TRBJ2-3
CSAPTSGGSEQFF	TGCAGTGCTCCTACTAGCGGGGGGAGTGAGCAGTTCTTC	TRBD2	-	TRBV20-1	TRBJ2-1
CASSLFQRLAETQYF	TGTGCCAGCAGCTTATTTCAAAGACTGGCGGAGACCCAGTACTTC	-	-	TRBV7-8	TRBJ2-5
CASLLGAPNTGELFF	TGTGCCAGCTTGCTAGGGGCTCCGAACACCGGGGAGCTGTTTTTT	-	-	TRBV18	TRBJ2-2
CASSFEPTWNTEAFF	TGTGCCAGCAGCTTCGAGCCGACCTGGAACACTGAAGCTTTCTTT	-	few	TRBV7-6	TRBJ1-1